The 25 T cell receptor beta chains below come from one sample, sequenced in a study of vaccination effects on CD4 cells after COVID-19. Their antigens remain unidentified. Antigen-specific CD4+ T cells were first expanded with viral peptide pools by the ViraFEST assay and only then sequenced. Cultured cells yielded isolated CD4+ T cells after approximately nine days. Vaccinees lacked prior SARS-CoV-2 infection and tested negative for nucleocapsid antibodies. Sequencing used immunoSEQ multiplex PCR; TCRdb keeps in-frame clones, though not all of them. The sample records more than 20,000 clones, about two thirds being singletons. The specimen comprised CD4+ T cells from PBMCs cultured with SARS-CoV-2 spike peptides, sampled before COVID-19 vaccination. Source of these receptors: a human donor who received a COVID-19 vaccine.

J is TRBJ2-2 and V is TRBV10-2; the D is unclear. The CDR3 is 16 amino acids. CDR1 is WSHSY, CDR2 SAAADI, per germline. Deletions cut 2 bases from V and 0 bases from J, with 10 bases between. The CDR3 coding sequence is TGCGCCAGCAGTGAGCCCCACGCATCGAACACCGGGGAGCTGTTTTTT. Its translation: CASSEPHASNTGELFF.

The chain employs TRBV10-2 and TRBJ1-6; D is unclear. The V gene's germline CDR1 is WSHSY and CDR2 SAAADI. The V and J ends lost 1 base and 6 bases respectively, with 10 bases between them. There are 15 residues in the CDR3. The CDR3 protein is CASSEWVAANSPLHF. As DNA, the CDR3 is TGCGCCAGCAGTGAGTGGGTGGCAGCTAATTCACCCCTCCACTTT.

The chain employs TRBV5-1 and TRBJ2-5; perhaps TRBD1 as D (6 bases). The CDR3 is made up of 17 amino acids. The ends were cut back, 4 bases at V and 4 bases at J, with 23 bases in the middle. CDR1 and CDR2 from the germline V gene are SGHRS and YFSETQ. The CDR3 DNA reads TGCGCCAGCAGCAAACCCCCCTGGCAGGGGCAGGGAGAGACCCAGTACTTC. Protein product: CASSKPPWQGQGETQYF.

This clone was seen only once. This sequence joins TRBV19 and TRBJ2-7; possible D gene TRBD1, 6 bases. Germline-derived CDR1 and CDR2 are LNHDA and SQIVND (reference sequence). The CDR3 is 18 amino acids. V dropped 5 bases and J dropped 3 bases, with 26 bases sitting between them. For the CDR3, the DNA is TGTGCCAGTAGTCCCCGACCCCCAACAGGGAGTATTTTCTACGAGCAGTACTTC. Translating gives CASSPRPPTGSIFYEQYF. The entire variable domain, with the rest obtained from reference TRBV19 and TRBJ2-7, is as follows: DGGITQSPKYLFRKEGQNVTLSCEQNLNHDAMYWYRQDPGQGLRLIYYSQIVNDFQKGDIAEGYSVSREKKESFPLTVTSAQKNPTAFYLCASSPRPPTGSIFYEQYFGPGTRLTVT.

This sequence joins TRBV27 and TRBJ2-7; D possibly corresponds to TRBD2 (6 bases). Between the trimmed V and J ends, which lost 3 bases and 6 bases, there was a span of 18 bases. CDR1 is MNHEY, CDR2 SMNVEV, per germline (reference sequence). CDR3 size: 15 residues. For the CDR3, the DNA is TGTGCCAGCAGTTTTCAGGGACGACTAGTTTCCGAGCAGTACTTC. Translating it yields CASSFQGRLVSEQYF.

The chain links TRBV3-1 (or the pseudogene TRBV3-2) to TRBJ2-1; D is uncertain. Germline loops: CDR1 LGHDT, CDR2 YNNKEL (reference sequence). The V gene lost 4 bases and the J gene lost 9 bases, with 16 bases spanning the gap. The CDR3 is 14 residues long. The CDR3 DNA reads TGTGCCAGCAGCCCCTCCCTCGTGGGCACTGAGCAGTTCTTC. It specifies CASSPSLVGTEQFF.

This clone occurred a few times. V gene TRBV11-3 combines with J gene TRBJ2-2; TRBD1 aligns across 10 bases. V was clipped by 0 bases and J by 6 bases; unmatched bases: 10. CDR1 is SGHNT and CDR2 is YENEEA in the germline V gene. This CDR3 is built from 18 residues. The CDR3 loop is CASSLDQGGTGAPGELFF. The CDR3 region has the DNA TGTGCCAGCAGCTTAGATCAAGGCGGGACAGGGGCCCCCGGGGAGCTGTTTTTT.

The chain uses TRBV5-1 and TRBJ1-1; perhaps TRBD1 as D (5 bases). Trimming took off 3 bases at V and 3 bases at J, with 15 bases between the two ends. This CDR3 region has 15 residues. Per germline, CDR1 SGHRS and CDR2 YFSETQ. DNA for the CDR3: TGCGCCAGCAGCTCCCACGCGCCGACAGACACTGAAGCTTTCTTT. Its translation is CASSSHAPTDTEAFF.

CDR3 bases: TGTGCCAGCAGCGCCCGTGACAGGGGAGCTAATGAAAAACTGTTTTTT. Translating gives CASSARDRGANEKLFF. The chain recombines TRBV9 with TRBJ1-4, with 8 bases lining up with TRBD1. After removal of 3 bases from V and 3 bases from J, the junction contained 7 bases not matched to a gene. Germline loops: CDR1 SGDLS, CDR2 YYNGEE. CDR3 length: 16 amino acids.

CDR3 protein: CASSPSETGGGYTF. The CDR3 DNA sequence: TGTGCCAGCAGCCCCTCCGAGACAGGGGGTGGCTACACCTTC. The chain links TRBV16 to TRBJ1-2; 9 bases fit TRBD1. This CDR3 has 14 residues. Germline-derived CDR1 and CDR2 are KGHSY and FQNENV. Trimming removed 4 bases from V and 7 bases from J; junction bases left unmatched: 7.

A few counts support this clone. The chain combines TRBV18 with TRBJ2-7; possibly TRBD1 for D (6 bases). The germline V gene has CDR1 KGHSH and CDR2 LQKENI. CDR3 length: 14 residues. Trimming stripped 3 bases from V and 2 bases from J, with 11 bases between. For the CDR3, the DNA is TGTGCCAGCTCACCGGACAGAAACACCTACGAGCAGTACTTC. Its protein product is CASSPDRNTYEQYF.

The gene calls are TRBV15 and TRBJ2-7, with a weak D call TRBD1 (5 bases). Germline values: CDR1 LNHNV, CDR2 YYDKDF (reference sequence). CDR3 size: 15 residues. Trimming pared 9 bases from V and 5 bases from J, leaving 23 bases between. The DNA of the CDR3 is TGTGCCACATCAACAGACAGCGTTAGGTGGAACGAGCAGTACTTC. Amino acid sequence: CATSTDSVRWNEQYF.

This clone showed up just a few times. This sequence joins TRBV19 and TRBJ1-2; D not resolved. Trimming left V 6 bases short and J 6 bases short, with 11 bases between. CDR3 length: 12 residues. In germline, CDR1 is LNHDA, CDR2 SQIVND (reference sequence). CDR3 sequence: CASSQRGDGYTF. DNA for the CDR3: TGTGCCAGTAGCCAACGCGGGGATGGCTACACCTTC.

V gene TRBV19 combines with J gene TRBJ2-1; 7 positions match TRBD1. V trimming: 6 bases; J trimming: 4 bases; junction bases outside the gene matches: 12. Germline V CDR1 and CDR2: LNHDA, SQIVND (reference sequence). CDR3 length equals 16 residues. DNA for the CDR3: TGTGCCAGTAGAGAAGGGGGCAGCCCCCGGTACAATGAGCAGTTCTTC. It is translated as CASREGGSPRYNEQFF.

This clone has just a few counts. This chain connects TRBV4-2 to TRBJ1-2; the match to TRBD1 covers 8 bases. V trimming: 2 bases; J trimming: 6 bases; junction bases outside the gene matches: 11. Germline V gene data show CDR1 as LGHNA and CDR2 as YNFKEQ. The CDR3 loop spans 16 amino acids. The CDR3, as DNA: TGTGCCAGCAGCCAACGGCCCCGAGCAGGGGGCGATGGCTACACCTTC. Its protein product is CASSQRPRAGGDGYTF.

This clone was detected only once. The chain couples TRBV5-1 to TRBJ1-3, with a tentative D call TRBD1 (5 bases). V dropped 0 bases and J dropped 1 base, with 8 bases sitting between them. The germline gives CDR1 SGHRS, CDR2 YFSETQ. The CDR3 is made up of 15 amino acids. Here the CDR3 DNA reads TGCGCCAGCAGCTTGGCCTGGGGGTCTGGAAACACCATATATTTT. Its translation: CASSLAWGSGNTIYF. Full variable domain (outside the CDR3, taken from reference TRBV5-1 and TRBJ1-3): KAGVTQTPRYLIKTRGQQVTLSCSPISGHRSVSWYQQTPGQGLQFLFEYFSETQRNKGNFPGRFSGRQFSNSRSEMNVSTLELGDSALYLCASSLAWGSGNTIYFGEGSWLTVV.

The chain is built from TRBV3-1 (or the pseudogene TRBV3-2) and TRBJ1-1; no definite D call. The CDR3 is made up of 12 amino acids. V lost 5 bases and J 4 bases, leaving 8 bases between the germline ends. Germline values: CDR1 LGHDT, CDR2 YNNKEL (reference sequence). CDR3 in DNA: TGTGCCAGCAGCTCGATGAGCACTGAAGCTTTCTTT. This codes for CASSSMSTEAFF.

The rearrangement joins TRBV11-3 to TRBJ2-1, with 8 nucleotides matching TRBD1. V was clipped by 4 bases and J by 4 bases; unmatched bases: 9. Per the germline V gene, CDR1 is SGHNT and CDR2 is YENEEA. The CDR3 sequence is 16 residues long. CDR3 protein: CASSSETGTGYNEQFF. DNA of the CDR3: TGTGCCAGCAGCTCGGAGACCGGGACAGGATACAATGAGCAGTTCTTC.

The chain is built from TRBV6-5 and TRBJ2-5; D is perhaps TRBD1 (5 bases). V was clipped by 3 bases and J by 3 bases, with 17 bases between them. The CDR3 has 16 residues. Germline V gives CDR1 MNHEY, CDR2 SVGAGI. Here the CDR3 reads CASSYGAMGREETQYF. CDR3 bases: TGTGCCAGCAGTTATGGGGCAATGGGCCGGGAAGAGACCCAGTACTTC.

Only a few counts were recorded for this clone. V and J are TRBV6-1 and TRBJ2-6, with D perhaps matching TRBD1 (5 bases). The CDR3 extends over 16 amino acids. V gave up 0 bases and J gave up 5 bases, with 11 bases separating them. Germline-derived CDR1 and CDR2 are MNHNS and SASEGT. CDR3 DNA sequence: TGTGCCAGCAGTGAAGCTTTGAGACAGAGGGCCAACGTCCTGACTTTC. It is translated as CASSEALRQRANVLTF.

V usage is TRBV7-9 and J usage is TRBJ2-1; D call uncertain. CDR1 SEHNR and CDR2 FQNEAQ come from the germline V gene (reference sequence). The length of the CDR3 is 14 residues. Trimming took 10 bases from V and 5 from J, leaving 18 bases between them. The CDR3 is CATLMGYSNNEQFF. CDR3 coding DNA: TGTGCCACCCTAATGGGCTATTCTAACAATGAGCAGTTCTTC.

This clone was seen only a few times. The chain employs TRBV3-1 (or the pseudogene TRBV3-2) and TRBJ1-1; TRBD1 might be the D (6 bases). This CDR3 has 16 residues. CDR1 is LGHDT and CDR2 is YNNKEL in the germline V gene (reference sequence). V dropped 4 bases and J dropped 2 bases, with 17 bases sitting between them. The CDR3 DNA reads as TGTGCCAGCAGCCCTAGACTGGGGGCCGTTAACACTGAAGCTTTCTTT. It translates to CASSPRLGAVNTEAFF.

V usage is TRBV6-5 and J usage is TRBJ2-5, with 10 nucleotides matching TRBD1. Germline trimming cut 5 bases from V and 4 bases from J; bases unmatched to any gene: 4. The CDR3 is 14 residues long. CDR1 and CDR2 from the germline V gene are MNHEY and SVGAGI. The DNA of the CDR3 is TGTGCCAGCAGTAGACAGGGGGCGCGAGAGACCCAGTACTTC. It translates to CASSRQGARETQYF.

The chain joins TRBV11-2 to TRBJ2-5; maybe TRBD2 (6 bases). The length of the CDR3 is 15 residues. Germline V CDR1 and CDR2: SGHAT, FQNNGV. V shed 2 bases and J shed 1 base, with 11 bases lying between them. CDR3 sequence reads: CASSLMGGAQETQYF. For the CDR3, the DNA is TGTGCCAGCAGCTTAATGGGCGGGGCCCAAGAGACCCAGTACTTC.

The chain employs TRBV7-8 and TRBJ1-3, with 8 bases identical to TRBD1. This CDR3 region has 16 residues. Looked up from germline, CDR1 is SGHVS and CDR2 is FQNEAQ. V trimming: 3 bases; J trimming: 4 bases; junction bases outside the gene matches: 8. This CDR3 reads CASSLGQAQRGNTIYF. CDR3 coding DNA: TGTGCCAGCAGCTTGGGACAGGCCCAACGCGGAAACACCATATATTTT. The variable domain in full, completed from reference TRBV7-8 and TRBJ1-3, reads GAGVSQSPRYKVAKRGQDVALRCDPISGHVSLFWYQQALGQGPEFLTYFQNEAQLDKSGLPSDRFFAERPEGSVSTLKIQRTQQEDSAVYLCASSLGQAQRGNTIYFGEGSWLTVV.